This T cell receptor beta chain stems from a study of OX40 agonist ivuxolimab in advanced cancers. Study-level information: Hepatocellular carcinoma, melanoma, renal cell or head and neck cancer affected the dose-escalation patients. A partial response was reached by three patients: one with hepatocellular carcinoma and two with cutaneous melanoma. Study-wide points: Circulating CD4+ and CD8+ T cells showed clonal expansion by week 6 at 0.1 to 3.0 mg/kg.

The method was immunoSEQ multiplex PCR; TCRdb's version includes in-frame clones alone and lacks a portion of them. The sample carries more than 50,000 clones, roughly 84% recorded once. The germline V and J ends were trimmed by 1 base and 1 base, with 1 base remaining between them. CDR1 LGHNT and CDR2 FRNRAP come from the germline V gene. This CDR3 has 13 residues. Samples were taken at baseline and on day 1 of cycles 4 and 7. As for this clone: Its specificity is unknown.

The clonotype was recovered from an adult with an advanced solid tumor such as melanoma, head and neck, liver or kidney cancer. Sequenced here: CD4+ or CD8+ T cells sorted from blood, sampled in a trial of the OX40 agonist ivuxolimab. V usage is TRBV12-5 and J usage is TRBJ2-2; no firm D call. The chain's CDR3 is CASGLENTGELFF. The CDR3 DNA reads TGTGCTAGTGGTTTGGAGAACACCGGGGAGCTGTTTTTT.